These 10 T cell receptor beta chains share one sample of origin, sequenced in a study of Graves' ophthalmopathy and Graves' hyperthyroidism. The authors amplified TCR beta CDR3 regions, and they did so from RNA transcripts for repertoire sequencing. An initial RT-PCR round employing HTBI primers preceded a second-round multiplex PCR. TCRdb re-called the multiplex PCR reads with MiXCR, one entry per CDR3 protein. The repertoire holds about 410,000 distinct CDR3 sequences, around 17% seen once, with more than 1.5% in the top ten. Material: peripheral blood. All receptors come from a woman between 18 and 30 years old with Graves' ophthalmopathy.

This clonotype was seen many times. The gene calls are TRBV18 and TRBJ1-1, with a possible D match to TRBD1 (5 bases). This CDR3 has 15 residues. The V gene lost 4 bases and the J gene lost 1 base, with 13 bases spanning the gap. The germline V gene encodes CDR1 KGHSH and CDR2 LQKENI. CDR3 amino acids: CASSQVAGQNTEAFF. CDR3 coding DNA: TGTGCCAGCTCACAGGTGGCGGGGCAGAACACTGAAGCTTTCTTT. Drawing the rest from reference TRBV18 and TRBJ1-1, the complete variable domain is NAGVMQNPRHLVRRRGQEARLRCSPMKGHSHVYWYRQLPEEGLKFMVYLQKENIIDESGMPKERFSAEFPKEGPSILRIQQVVRGDSAAYFCASSQVAGQNTEAFFGQGTRLTVV.

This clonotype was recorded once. The CDR3 DNA follows: TGTGCCAGCACCTTGGGCAGAGACGCTGAAGCTTTCTTT. Amino acid sequence: CASTLGRDAEAFF. The chain recombines TRBV12-3 or TRBV12-4 with TRBJ1-1; D not certain. V lost 7 bases and J lost 6, with 15 bases in between. There are 13 residues in the CDR3.

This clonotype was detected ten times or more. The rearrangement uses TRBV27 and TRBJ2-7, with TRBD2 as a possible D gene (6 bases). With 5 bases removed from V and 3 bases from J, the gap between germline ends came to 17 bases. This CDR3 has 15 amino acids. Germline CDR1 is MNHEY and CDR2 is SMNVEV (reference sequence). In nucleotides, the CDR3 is TGTGCCAGCAGTGTCCTCCGGGACTTGGGCTACGAGCAGTACTTC. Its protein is CASSVLRDLGYEQYF.

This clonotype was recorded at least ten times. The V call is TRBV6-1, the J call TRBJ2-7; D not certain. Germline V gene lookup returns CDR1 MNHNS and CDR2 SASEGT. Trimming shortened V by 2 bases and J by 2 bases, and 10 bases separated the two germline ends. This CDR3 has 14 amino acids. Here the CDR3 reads CASSESRATYEQYF. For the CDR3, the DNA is TGTGCCAGCAGTGAATCCCGGGCCACCTACGAGCAGTACTTC.

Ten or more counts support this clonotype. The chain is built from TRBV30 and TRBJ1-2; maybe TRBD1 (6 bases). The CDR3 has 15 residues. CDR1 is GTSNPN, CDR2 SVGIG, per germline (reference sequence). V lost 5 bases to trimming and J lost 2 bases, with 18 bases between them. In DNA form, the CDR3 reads TGTGCCTGGGAGGGGGTAGGGGTGAGCAACTATGGCTACACCTTC. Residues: CAWEGVGVSNYGYTF.

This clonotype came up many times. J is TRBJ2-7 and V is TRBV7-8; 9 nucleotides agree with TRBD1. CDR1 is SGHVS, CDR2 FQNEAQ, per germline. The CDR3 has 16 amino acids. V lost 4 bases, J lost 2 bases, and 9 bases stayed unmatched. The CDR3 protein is CASSSPSRDRAYEQYF. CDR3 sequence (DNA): TGTGCCAGCAGCTCACCCTCCCGGGACAGGGCCTACGAGCAGTACTTC.

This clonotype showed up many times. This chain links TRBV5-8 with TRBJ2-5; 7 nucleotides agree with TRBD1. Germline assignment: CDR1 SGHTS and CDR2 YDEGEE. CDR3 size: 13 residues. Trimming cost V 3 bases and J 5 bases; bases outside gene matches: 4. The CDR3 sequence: CASSSGQRETQYF. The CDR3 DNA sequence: TGTGCCAGCAGCTCGGGACAGCGGGAGACCCAGTACTTC.

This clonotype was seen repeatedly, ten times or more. CDR3 in amino acids: CASSDEVGSDTQYF. The CDR3 DNA follows: TGTGCCAGCAGCGACGAAGTGGGATCCGATACGCAGTATTTT. This chain joins TRBV7-8 and TRBJ2-3; D call uncertain. Trimming cost V 5 bases and J 6 bases, with 15 bases left between them. Per the germline V gene, CDR1 is SGHVS and CDR2 is FQNEAQ. The CDR3 sequence is 14 residues long. The full variable domain, with the rest looked up from reference TRBV7-8 and TRBJ2-3, is GAGVSQSPRYKVAKRGQDVALRCDPISGHVSLFWYQQALGQGPEFLTYFQNEAQLDKSGLPSDRFFAERPEGSVSTLKIQRTQQEDSAVYLCASSDEVGSDTQYFGPGTRLTVL.

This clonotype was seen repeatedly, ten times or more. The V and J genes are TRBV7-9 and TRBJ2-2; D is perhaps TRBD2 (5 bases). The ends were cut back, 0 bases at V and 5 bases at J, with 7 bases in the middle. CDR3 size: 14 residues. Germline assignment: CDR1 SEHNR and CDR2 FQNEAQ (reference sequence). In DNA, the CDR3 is TGTGCCAGCAGCTTAGCCGGACTGACCGGGGAGCTGTTTTTT. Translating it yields CASSLAGLTGELFF.

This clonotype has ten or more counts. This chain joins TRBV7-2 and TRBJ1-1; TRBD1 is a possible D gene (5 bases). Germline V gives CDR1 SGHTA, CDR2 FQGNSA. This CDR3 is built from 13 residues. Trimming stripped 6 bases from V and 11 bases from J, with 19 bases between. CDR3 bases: TGTGCCAGCAGTTCAACAGGACTCGGTGGCGCTTTCTTT. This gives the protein CASSSTGLGGAFF.